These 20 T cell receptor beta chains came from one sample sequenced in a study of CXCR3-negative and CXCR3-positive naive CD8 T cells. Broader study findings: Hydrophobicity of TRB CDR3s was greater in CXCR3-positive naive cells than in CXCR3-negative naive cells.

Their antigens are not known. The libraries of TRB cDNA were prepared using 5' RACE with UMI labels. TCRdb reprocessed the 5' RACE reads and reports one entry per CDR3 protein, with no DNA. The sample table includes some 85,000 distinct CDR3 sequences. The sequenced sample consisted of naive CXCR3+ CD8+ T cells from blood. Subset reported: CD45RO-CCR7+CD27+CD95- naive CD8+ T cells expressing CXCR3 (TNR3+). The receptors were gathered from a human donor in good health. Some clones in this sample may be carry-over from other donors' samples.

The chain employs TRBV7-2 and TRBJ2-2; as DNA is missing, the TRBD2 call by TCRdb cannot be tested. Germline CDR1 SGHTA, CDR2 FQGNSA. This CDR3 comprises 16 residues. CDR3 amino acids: CASFGSGGLLPGELFF.

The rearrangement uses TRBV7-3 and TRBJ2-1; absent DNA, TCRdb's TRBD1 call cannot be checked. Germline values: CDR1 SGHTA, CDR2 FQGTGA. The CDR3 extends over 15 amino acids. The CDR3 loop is CASSLLGTDTDEQFF.

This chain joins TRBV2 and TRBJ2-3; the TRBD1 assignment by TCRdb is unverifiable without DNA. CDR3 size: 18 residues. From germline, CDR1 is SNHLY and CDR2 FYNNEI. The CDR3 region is CASSYLTYGTGVGRTQYF.

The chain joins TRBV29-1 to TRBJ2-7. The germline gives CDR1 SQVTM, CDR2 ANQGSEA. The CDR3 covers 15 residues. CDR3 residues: CSVEDMAESSYEQYF.

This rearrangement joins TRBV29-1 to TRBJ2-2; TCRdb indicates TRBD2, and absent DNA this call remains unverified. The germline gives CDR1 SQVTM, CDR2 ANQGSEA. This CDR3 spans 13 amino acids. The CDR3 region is CSVPSGIGGELFF.

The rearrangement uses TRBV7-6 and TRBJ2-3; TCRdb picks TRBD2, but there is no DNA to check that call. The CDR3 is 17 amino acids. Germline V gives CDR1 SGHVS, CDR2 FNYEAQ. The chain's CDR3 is CASSPPEGTTSTDTQYF.

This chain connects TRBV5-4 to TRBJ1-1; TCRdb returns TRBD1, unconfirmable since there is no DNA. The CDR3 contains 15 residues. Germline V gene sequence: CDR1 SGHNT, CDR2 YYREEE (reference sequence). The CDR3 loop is CASSLGGQGNTEAFF.

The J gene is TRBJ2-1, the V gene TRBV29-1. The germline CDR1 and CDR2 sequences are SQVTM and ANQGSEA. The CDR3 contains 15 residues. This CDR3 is CSVEGSQSSYNEQFF.

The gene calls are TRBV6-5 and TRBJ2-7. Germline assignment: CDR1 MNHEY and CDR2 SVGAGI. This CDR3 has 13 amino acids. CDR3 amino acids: CASSLSMQYEQYF.

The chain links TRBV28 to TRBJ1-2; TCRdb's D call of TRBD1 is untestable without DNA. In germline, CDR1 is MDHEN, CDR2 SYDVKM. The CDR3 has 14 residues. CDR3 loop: CASSLSRQDYGYTF.

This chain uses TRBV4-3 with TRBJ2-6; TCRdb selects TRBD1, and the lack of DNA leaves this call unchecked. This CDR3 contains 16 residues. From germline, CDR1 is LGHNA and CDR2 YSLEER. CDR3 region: CASSQGDRGGPNVLTF.

CDR3 loop: CASRSTVNTEAFF. This chain joins TRBV19 and TRBJ1-1. The CDR3 is made up of 13 amino acids. Germline V gives CDR1 LNHDA, CDR2 SQIVND (reference sequence). Using reference TRBV19 and TRBJ1-1 for the parts outside the CDR3, the full variable domain is DGGITQSPKYLFRKEGQNVTLSCEQNLNHDAMYWYRQDPGQGLRLIYYSQIVNDFQKGDIAEGYSVSREKKESFPLTVTSAQKNPTAFYLCASRSTVNTEAFFGQGTRLTVV.

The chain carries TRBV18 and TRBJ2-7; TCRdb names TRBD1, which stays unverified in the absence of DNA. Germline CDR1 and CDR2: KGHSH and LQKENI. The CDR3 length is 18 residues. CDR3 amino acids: CASSPPGQGAPGTYEQYF.

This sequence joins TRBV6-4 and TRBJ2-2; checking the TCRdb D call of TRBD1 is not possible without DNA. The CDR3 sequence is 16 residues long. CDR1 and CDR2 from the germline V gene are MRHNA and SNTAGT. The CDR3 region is CASTPGTGAHLRELFF.

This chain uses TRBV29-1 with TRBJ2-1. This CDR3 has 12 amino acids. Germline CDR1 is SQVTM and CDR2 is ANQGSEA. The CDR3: CSAHVGSREQFF.

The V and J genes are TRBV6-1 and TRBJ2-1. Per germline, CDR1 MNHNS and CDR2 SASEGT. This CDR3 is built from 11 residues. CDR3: CASSDGHEQFF.

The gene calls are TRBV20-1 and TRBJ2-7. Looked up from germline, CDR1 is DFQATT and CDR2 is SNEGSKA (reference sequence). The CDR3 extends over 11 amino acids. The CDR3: CSARTAGEQYF.

CDR3 protein: CASSRAGLDNEQFF. The J gene is TRBJ2-1, the V gene TRBV11-1; lacking DNA, the TRBD2 call made by TCRdb goes unchecked. The length of the CDR3 is 14 residues. Germline-derived CDR1 and CDR2 are SGHAT and FQDESV (reference sequence).

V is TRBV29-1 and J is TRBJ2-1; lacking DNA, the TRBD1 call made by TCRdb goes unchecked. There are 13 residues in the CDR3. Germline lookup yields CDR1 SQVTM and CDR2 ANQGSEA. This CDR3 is CSAGTGQYNEQFF.

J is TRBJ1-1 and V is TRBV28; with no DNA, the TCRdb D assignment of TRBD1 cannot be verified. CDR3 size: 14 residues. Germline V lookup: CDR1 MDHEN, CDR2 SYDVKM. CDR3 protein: CASRWDTVNTEAFF.